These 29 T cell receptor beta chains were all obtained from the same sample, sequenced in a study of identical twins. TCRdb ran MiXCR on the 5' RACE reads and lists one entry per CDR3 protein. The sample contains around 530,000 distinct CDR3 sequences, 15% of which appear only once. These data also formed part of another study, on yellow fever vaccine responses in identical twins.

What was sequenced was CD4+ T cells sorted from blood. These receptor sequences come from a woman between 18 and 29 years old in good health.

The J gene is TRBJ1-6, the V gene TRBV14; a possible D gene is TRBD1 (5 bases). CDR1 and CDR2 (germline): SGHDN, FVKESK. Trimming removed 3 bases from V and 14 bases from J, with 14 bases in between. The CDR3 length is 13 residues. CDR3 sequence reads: CASSHSAGEALHF. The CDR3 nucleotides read TGTGCCAGCAGCCACTCGGCGGGGGAAGCCCTCCACTTT.

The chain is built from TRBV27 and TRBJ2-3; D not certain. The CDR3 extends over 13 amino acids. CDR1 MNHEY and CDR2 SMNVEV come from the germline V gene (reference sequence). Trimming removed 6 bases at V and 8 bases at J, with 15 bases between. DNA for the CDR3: TGTGCCAGCAGCCAGTTGGGTGCCCCTACGCAGTATTTT. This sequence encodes CASSQLGAPTQYF.

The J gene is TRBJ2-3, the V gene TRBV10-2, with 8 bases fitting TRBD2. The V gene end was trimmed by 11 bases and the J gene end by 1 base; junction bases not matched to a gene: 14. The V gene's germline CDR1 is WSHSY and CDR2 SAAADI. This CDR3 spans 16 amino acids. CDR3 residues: CAARGFVGGGTDTQYF. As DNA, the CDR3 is TGCGCCGCGAGAGGTTTCGTCGGGGGGGGCACAGATACGCAGTATTTT.

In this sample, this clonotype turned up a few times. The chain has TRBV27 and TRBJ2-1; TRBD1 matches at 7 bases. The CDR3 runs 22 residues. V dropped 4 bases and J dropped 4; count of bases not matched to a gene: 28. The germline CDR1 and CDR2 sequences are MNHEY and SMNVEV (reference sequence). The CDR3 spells CASSWRTSGGLLRSGEYNEQFF. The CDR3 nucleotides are TGTGCCAGCAGTTGGCGAACTTCAGGGGGTCTCTTAAGGTCTGGAGAGTACAATGAGCAGTTCTTC.

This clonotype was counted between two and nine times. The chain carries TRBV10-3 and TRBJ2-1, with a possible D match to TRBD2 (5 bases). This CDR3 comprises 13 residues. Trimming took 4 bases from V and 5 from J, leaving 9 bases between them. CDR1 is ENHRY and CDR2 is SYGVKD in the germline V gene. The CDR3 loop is CAISVATNNEQFF. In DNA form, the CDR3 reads TGTGCCATCAGTGTTGCGACTAACAATGAGCAGTTCTTC.

This chain's CDR3 is CASRKAGLADSWDEQYF. CDR3 DNA: TGTGCCAGCAGGAAAGCGGGACTAGCGGACAGTTGGGACGAGCAGTACTTC. The rearrangement joins TRBV12-3 or TRBV12-4 to TRBJ2-7, with 11 bases that match TRBD2. Losses at the gene ends were 6 bases for V and 5 bases for J; bases not matched to a gene: 15. The CDR3 is 17 amino acids.

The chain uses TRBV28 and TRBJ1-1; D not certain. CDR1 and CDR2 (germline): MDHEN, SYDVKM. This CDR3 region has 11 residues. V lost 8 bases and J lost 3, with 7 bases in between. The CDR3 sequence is CASLRYTEAFF. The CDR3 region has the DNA TGTGCCAGCCTAAGGTACACTGAAGCTTTCTTT.

In DNA, the CDR3 is TGCAGTGCTAGAGGAGCGGAGCGGGGTTACAATGAGCAGTTCTTC. This sequence encodes CSARGAERGYNEQFF. The V call is TRBV20-1, the J call TRBJ2-1; 7 bases are a match to TRBD2. V lost 1 base and J lost 4; bases outside the gene matches: 7. CDR1 and CDR2 (germline): DFQATT, SNEGSKA (reference sequence). This CDR3 is built from 15 residues.

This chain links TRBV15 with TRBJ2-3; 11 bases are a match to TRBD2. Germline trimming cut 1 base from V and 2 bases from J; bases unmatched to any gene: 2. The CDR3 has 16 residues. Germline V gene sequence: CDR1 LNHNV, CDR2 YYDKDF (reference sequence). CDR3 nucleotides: TGTGCCACCAGCAGAGGACTAGCGGGATTCACAGATACGCAGTATTTT. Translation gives CATSRGLAGFTDTQYF.

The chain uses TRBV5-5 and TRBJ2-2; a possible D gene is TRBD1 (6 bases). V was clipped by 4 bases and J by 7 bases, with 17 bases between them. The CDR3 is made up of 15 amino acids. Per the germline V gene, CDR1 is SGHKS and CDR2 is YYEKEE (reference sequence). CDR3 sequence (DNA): TGTGCCAGCAGCGATATGTTCAGGGGCAACGGGGAGCTGTTTTTT. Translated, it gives CASSDMFRGNGELFF.

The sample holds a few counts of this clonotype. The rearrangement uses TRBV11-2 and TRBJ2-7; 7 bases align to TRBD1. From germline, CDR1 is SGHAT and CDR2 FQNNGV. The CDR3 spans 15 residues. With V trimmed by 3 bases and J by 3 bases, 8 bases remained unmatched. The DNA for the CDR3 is TGTGCCAGCAGCTTTTCTCCGGGACAGTTCTACGAGCAGTACGTC. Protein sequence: CASSFSPGQFYEQYV.

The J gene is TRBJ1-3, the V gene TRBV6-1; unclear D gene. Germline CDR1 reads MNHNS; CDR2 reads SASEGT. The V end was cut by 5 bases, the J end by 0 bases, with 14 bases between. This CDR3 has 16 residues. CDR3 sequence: CASSPTRQSSGNTIYF. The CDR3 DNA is TGTGCCAGCAGTCCTACGAGGCAGAGCTCTGGAAACACCATATATTTT.

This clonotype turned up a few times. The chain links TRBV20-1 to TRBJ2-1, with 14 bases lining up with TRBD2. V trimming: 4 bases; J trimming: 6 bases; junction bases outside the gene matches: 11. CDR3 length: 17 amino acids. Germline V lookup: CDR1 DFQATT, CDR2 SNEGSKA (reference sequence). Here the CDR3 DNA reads TGCAGTGCTATGGGTTTGGGACTAGCGGGAGACGCCAATGAGCAGTTCTTC. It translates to CSAMGLGLAGDANEQFF.

The CDR3 spells CASSQEVRLTQRTNEQFF. The DNA of the CDR3 is TGTGCCAGCAGCCAGGAGGTGCGACTAACACAGCGAACCAATGAGCAGTTCTTC. This chain connects TRBV3-1 to TRBJ2-1; weak D call: TRBD2 (5 bases). The germline V and J ends were trimmed by 3 bases and 6 bases, with 24 bases remaining between them. The CDR3 consists of 18 residues. The germline CDR1 and CDR2 sequences are LGHDT and YNNKEL (reference sequence).

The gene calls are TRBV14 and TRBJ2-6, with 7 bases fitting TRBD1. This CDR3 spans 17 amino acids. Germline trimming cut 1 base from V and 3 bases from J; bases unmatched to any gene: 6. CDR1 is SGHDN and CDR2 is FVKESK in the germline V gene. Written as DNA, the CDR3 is TGTGCCAGCAGCCAAGTCAGGGGGTACGTTGGGGCCAACGTCCTGACTTTC. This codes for CASSQVRGYVGANVLTF.

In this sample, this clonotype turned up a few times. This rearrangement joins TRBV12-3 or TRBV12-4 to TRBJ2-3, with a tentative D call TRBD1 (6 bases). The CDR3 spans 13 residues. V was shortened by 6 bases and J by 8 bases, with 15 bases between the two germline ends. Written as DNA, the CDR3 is TGTGCCAGCAGCTCGACAGGCGGAGGTACGCAGTATTTT. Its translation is CASSSTGGGTQYF.

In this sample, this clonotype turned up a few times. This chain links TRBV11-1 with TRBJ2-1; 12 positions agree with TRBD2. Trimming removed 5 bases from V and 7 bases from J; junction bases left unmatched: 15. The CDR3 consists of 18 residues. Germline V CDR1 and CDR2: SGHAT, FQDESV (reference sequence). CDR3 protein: CASSSPGLAGNPGNEQFF. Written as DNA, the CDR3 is TGTGCCAGCAGCAGCCCGGGACTAGCGGGCAACCCAGGGAATGAGCAGTTCTTC.

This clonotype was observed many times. Here the CDR3 reads CASSNRDRGQPQHF. The CDR3 DNA reads as TGTGCCAGCAGCAACCGGGACAGGGGACAGCCCCAGCATTTT. The chain has TRBV7-2 and TRBJ1-5; TRBD1 matches at 10 bases. The junction had 5 bases not matched to a gene; V was cut back by 5 bases and J by 7 bases. Germline V gene data show CDR1 as SGHTA and CDR2 as FQGNSA. The CDR3 contains 14 residues.

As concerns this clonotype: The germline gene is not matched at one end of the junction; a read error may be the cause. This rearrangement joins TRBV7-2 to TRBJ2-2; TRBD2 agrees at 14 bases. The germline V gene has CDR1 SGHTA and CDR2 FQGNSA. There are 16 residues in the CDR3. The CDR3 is CASSLGLAGVSGGLFF. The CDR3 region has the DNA TGTGCCAGCAGCTTGGGACTAGCGGGAGTTTCCGGGGGGCTGTTTTTT.

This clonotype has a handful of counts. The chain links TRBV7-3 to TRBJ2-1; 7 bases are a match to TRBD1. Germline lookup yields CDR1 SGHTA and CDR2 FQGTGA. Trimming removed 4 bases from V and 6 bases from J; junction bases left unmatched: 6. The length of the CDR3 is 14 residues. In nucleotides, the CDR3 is TGTGCCAGCAGCTCCGGGACAGCGATCAATGAGCAGTTCTTC. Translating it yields CASSSGTAINEQFF.

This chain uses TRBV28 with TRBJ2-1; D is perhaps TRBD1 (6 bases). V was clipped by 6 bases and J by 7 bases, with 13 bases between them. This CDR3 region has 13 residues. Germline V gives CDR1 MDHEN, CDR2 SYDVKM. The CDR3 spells CASRQGNINEQFF. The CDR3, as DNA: TGTGCCAGCAGACAGGGAAATATAAATGAGCAGTTCTTC.

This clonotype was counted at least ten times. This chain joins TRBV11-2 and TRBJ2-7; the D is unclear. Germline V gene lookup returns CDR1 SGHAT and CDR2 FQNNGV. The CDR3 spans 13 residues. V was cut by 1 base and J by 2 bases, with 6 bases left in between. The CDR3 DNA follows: TGTGCCAGCAGCTTAGTTAGCACCTACGAGCAGTACTTC. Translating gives CASSLVSTYEQYF.

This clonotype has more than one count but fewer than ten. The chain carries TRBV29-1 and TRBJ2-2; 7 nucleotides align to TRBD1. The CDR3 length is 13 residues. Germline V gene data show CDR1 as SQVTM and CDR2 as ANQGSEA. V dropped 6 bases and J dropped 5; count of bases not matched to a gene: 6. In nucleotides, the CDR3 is TGCAGCGTCCAAACACAGGGGACCGGGGAGCTGTTTTTT. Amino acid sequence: CSVQTQGTGELFF.

The CDR3 sequence is CASRAAGANTEAFF. CDR3 sequence (DNA): TGTGCCAGCAGAGCTGCCGGGGCGAACACTGAAGCTTTCTTT. The chain links TRBV28 to TRBJ1-1; tentatively, D is TRBD1 (5 bases). Germline V gene sequence: CDR1 MDHEN, CDR2 SYDVKM. This CDR3 is 14 amino acids long. V was clipped by 6 bases and J by 1 base, with 12 bases between them. Complete variable domain (other parts from reference TRBV28 and TRBJ1-1): DVKVTQSSRYLVKRTGEKVFLECVQDMDHENMFWYRQDPGLGLRLIYFSYDVKMKEKGDIPEGYSVSREKKERFSLILESASTNQTSMYLCASRAAGANTEAFFGQGTRLTVV.

CDR3 DNA sequence: TGTGCCAGCAGTAATAGCCGGGAGACCCAGTACTTC. Translation: CASSNSRETQYF. This chain uses TRBV6-5 with TRBJ2-5; D gene uncertain. There are 12 residues in the CDR3. The germline V gene has CDR1 MNHEY and CDR2 SVGAGI. V dropped 5 bases and J dropped 5 bases, with 9 bases sitting between them.

This chain's CDR3 is CATFNAINSGNTIYF. For the CDR3, the DNA is TGTGCCACATTCAATGCCATAAACTCTGGAAACACCATATATTTT. The V call is TRBV10-3, the J call TRBJ1-3; D uncertain. The germline V gene has CDR1 ENHRY and CDR2 SYGVKD. V lost 10 bases and J 0 bases, leaving 16 bases between the germline ends. The CDR3 has 15 residues.

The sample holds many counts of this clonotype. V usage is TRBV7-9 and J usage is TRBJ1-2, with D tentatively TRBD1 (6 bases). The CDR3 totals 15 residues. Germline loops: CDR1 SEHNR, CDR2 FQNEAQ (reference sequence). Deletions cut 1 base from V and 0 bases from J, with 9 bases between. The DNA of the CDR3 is TGTGCCAGCAGCTTAGTGGACAGACCTAACTATGGCTACACCTTC. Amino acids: CASSLVDRPNYGYTF.

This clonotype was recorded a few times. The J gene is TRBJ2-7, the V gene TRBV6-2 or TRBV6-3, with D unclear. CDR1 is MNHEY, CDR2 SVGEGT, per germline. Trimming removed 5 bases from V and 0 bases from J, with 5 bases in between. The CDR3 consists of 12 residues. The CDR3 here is CASSDNSYEQYV. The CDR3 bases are TGTGCCAGCAGTGACAACTCCTACGAGCAGTACGTC.

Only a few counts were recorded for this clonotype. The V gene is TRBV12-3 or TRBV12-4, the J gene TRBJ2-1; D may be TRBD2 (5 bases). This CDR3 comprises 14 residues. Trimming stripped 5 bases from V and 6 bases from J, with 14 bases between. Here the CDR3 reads CASSRGSSGNEQFF. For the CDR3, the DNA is TGTGCCAGCAGTAGAGGATCAAGCGGCAATGAGCAGTTCTTC.